This is a list of T cell receptor beta chains from one sample in a study of blood T cell repertoires in COVID-19. TCRdb's copy holds only in-frame clones and misses some; the assay was immunoSEQ multiplex PCR. Of 150,000 to 200,000 clones detected, about 86% appear once; the ten largest clones hold roughly an eighth. Sequencing was done on a sample of peripheral blood. Receptors were obtained from a man younger than 40 with active or convalescent COVID-19. The CDR3 runs from the conserved cysteine through the conserved F or W. A D gene is named only where the DNA matches it firmly. Clone size is shown for a subset of rows, as once, few, many or a class of expanded clone.

>.|.|TRBV24-1|TRBJ1-2
CAIGGESNYGYTF
TGTGCCATTGGCGGAGAATCGAACTATGGCTACACCTTC
>.|.|TRBV7-2|TRBJ2-5
CASSPSGYQETQYF
TGTGCCAGCAGCCCTAGTGGGTACCAAGAGACCCAGTACTTC
>TRBD1|.|TRBV5-1|TRBJ2-5
CASSHDRGSSHSEETQYF
TGCGCCAGCAGCCACGACAGGGGATCTTCCCATTCAGAAGAGACCCAGTACTTC
>TRBD1|.|TRBV6-2/TRBV6-3|TRBJ2-7
CASSYSDRGGREQYF
TGTGCCAGCAGTTACTCGGACAGGGGAGGTCGCGAGCAGTACTTC
>.|.|TRBV21-1|TRBJ2-7
CASSKGGRGTAHVSVSYEQYF
TGTGCCAGCAGCAAAGGGGGGCGAGGGACCGCGCATGTAAGTGTTAGCTACGAGCAGTACTTC
>TRBD2|.|TRBV20-1|TRBJ2-5
CSASRLAGGQETQYF
TGCAGTGCCAGTAGACTAGCGGGGGGGCAAGAGACCCAGTACTTC
>TRBD1|.|TRBV7-8|TRBJ2-2
CASSSPGTGVIGELFF
TGTGCCAGCAGCTCCCCCGGGACAGGGGTAATCGGGGAGCTGTTTTTT
>.|.|TRBV9|TRBJ1-4
CASSVEGDATNEKLFF
TGTGCCAGCAGCGTAGAGGGGGACGCAACTAATGAAAAACTGTTTTTT
>.|.|TRBV12-3/TRBV12-4|TRBJ1-2
CASSSGRKDGYTF
TGTGCCAGCAGTTCGGGTAGAAAGGATGGCTACACCTTC
>.|.|TRBV10-3|TRBJ1-3
CAISGLDSGGSGNTIYF
TGTGCCATCAGTGGTTTGGACAGTGGGGGCTCTGGAAACACCATATATTTT
>TRBD1|.|TRBV19|TRBJ1-4
CASSPGTSGTGREKLFF
TGTGCCAGTAGCCCAGGAACCTCCGGGACAGGGCGGGAAAAACTGTTTTTT
>.|.|TRBV2|TRBJ2-3
CASRLGQDTQYF
TGTGCCAGCAGATTGGGACAAGATACGCAGTATTTT
>.|once|TRBV27|TRBJ1-5
CASSEGGSNQPQHF
TGTGCCAGTTCCGAGGGGGGGAGCAATCAGCCCCAGCATTTT
>TRBD2|.|TRBV27|TRBJ2-4
CASRLDPTSGREDIQYF
TGTGCCAGCCGGCTGGATCCAACTAGCGGGAGAGAGGACATTCAGTACTTC
>TRBD2|.|TRBV6-4|TRBJ2-3
CASSESGAPDTQYF
TGTGCCAGCAGTGAAAGCGGGGCCCCAGATACGCAGTATTTT
>.|.|TRBV5-4|TRBJ2-7
CASRSGVAYTYEQYF
TGTGCCAGCAGGTCGGGGGTAGCGTATACCTACGAGCAGTACTTC
>.|few|TRBV6-2/TRBV6-3|TRBJ1-2
CASSPGSHGYTF
TGTGCCAGCAGTCCCGGGTCGCATGGCTACACCTTC
>.|.|TRBV4-3|TRBJ2-7
CASSQDRSPGYEQYF
TGCGCCAGCAGCCAAGATCGGAGCCCTGGGTACGAGCAGTACTTC
>TRBD1|.|TRBV6-6|TRBJ2-5
CASSPGTGVYGETQYF
TGTGCCAGCAGTCCGGGGACAGGGGTTTATGGAGAGACCCAGTACTTC
>TRBD1|.|TRBV6-5|TRBJ2-5
CASSSGQDYQETQYF
TGTGCCAGCAGCTCCGGACAGGACTACCAAGAGACCCAGTACTTC